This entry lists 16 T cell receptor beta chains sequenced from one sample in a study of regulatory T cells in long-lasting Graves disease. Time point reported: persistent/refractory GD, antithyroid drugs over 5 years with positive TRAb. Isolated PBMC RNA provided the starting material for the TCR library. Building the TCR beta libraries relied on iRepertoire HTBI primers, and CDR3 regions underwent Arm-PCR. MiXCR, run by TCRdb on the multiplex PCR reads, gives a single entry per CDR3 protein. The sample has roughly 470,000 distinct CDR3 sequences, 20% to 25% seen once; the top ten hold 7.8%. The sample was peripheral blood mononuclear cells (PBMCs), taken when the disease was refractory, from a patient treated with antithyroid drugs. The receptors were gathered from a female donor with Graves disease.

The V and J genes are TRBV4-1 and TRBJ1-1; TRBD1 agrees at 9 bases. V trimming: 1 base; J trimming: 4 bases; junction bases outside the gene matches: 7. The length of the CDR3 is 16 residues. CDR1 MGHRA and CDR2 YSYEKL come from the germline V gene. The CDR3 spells CASSQGPGQGSTEAFF. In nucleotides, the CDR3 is TGCGCCAGCAGCCAAGGCCCGGGACAGGGTAGCACTGAAGCTTTCTTT.

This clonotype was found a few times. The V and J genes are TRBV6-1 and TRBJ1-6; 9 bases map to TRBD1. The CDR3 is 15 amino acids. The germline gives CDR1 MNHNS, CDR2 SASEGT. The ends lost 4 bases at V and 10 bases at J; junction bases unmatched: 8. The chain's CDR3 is CASSVQDRGGSPLHF. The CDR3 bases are TGTGCCAGCAGTGTCCAGGACAGGGGAGGATCACCCCTCCACTTT.

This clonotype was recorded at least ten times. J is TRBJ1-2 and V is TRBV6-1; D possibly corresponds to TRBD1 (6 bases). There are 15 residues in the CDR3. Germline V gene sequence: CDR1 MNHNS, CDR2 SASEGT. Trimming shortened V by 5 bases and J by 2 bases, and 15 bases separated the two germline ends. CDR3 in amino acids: CASSQGRTANYGYTF. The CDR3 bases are TGTGCCAGCAGTCAAGGAAGGACAGCGAACTATGGCTACACCTTC.

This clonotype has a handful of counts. The CDR3 protein is CASSDSRRRPGPTGELFF. Here the CDR3 DNA reads TGTGCCAGCAGTGATTCGAGACGACGACCCGGGCCCACCGGGGAGCTGTTTTTT. This sequence joins TRBV6-2 or TRBV6-3 and TRBJ2-2; D is uncertain. Germline V CDR1 and CDR2: MNHEY, SVGEGT. This CDR3 is built from 18 residues. Trimming pared 5 bases from V and 4 bases from J, leaving 23 bases between.

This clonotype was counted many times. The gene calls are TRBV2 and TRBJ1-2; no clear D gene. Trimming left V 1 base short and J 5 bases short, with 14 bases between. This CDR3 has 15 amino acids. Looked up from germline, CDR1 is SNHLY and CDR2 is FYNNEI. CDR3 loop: CASSEEGEGDYGYTF. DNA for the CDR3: TGTGCCAGCAGTGAAGAGGGCGAGGGAGATTATGGCTACACCTTC. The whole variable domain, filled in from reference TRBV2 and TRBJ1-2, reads EPEVTQTPSHQVTQMGQEVILRCVPISNHLYFYWYRQILGQKVEFLVSFYNNEISEKSEIFDDQFSVERPDGSNFTLKIRSTKLEDSAMYFCASSEEGEGDYGYTFGSGTRLTVV.

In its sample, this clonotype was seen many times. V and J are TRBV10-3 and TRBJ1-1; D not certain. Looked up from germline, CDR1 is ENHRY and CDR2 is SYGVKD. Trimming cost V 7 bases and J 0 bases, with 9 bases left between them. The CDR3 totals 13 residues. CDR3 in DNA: TGTGCCATCACCCCCGGGATGAACACTGAAGCTTTCTTT. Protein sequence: CAITPGMNTEAFF.

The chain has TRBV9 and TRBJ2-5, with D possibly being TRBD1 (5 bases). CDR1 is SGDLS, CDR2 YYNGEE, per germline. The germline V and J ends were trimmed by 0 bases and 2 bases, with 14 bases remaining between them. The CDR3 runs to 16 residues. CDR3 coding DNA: TGTGCCAGCAGCGTAGACGTGGGGCAGAGACAAGAGACCCAGTACTTC. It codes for CASSVDVGQRQETQYF.

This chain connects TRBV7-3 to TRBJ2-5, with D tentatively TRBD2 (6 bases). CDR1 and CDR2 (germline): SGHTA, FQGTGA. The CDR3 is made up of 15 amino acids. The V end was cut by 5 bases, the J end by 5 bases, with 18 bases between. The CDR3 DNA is TGTGCCAGCAGCCGCAAGGGTTGGGGGAGGGAGACCCAGTACTTC. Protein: CASSRKGWGRETQYF. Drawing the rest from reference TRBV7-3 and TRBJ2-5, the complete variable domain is GAGVSQTPSNKVTEKGKYVELRCDPISGHTALYWYRQSLGQGPEFLIYFQGTGAADDSGLPNDRFFAVRPEGSVSTLKIQRTERGDSAVYLCASSRKGWGRETQYFGPGTRLLVL.

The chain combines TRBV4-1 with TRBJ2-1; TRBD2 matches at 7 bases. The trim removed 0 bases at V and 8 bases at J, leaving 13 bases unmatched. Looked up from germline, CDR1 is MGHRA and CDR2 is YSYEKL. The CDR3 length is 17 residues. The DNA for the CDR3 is TGCGCCAGCAGCCAAGATACCCTAGCGGCGAATCAGGATGAGCAGTTCTTC. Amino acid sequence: CASSQDTLAANQDEQFF.

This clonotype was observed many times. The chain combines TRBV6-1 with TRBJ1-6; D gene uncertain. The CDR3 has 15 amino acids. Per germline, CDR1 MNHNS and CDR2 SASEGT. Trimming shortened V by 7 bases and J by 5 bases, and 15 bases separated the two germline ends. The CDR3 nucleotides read TGTGCCAGCACCCCCTGGAGCGATAATAATTCACCCCTCCACTTT. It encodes CASTPWSDNNSPLHF.

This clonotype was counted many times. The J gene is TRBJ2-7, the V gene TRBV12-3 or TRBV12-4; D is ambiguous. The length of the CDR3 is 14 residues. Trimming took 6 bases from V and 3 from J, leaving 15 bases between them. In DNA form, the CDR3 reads TGTGCCAGCAGCCAACACACGGGTATCTACGAGCAGTACTTC. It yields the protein CASSQHTGIYEQYF.

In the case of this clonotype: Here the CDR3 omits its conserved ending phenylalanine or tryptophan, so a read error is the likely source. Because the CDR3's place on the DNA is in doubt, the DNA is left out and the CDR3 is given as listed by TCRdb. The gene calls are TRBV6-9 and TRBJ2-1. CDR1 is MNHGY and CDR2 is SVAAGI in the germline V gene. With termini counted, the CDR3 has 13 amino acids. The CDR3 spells CASSYYQYNEQFL.

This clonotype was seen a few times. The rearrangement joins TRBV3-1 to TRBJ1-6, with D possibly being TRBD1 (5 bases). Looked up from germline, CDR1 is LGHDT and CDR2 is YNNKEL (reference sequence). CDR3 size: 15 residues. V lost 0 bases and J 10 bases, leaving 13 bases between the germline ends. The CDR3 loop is CASSQEPQGGSPLHF. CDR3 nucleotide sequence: TGTGCCAGCAGCCAAGAGCCCCAGGGCGGGTCACCCCTCCACTTT.

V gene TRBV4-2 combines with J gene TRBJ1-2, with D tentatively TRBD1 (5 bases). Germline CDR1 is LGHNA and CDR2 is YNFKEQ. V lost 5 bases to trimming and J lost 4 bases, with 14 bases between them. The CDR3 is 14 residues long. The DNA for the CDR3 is TGTGCCAGCAGCGTCACGACAGCAGGCTATGGCTACACCTTC. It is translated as CASSVTTAGYGYTF.

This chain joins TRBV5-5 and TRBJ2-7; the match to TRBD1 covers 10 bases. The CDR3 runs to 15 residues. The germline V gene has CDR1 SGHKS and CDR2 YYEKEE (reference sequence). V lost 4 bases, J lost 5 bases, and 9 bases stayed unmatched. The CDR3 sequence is CASSPAGTGVHEQYF. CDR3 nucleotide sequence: TGTGCCAGCAGCCCAGCCGGGACAGGGGTCCACGAGCAGTACTTC.

Here the CDR3 reads CASSYSRSRRERVGELFF. In DNA form, the CDR3 reads TGTGCCAGCAGTTACTCGAGATCTAGGCGGGAGCGGGTCGGGGAGCTGTTTTTT. The chain has TRBV6-2 or TRBV6-3 and TRBJ2-2; 7 nucleotides line up with TRBD2. CDR3 length: 18 residues. CDR1 and CDR2 from the germline V gene are MNHEY and SVGEGT. V gave up 0 bases and J gave up 7 bases; unmatched junction bases: 14.